The following is a T cell receptor beta chain sequence with its context. These data belong to a study of cytomegalovirus exposure and HLA in healthy donors. Likely unrecorded immune exposures existed in these nominally healthy donors. Losses at the gene ends were 2 bases for V and 4 bases for J; bases not matched to a gene: 2. CDR1 is ENHRY and CDR2 is SYGVKD in the germline V gene. CDR3 length: 15 residues. Primers included in the PCR were 60 Vbeta and 13 Jbeta primers. The repertoire was sequenced with immunoSEQ multiplex PCR; TCRdb's copy has only in-frame clones and lacks some. The repertoire holds about 160,000 clones, with over 75% as singletons.

This TCR was sampled from a young woman in good health and CMV-seronegative. The chain carries TRBV10-3 and TRBJ2-1; 10 nucleotides match TRBD2. Sequencing was performed on PBMCs. The CDR3 sequence is CAISEGLAAYNEQFF. The CDR3, as DNA: TGTGCCATCAGTGAGGGACTAGCGGCTTACAATGAGCAGTTCTTC.